This T cell receptor beta chain was found in a study of blood T cell repertoires in COVID-19. For the study at large: Acute and convalescent COVID-19 samples came from the United States, Italy and Spain. T cells, B-cell-depleted T cells, or PBMCs provided the cDNA or gDNA that served as material.

Trimming cost V 5 bases and J 1 base, with 13 bases left between them. The germline V gene encodes CDR1 SGHRS and CDR2 YFSETQ. The CDR3 length is 15 residues. The authors' processing: Amplification of reference gene primers provided the estimated nucleated cell counts. The repertoire was sequenced with immunoSEQ multiplex PCR; TCRdb's copy has only in-frame clones and lacks some. Clone size and V and J calls were adopted from that table, with D and trimming inferred from the DNA. Here the sample spans 130,000 to 150,000 clones, approximately 80% being singletons. The receptor was derived from a human donor with acute or convalescent COVID-19. The donor label of this sample is uncertain. This chain connects TRBV5-1 to TRBJ1-3; D is unclear. The sequencing sample was made of peripheral blood. CDR3 loop: CASREEGTSGNTIYF. The CDR3 bases are TGCGCCAGCAGAGAGGAAGGTACGTCTGGAAACACCATATATTTT.